The 30 T cell receptor beta chains listed next were all sequenced from one sample in a study of OX40 agonist ivuxolimab in advanced cancers. Sequencing was performed with immunoSEQ multiplex PCR; in TCRdb, only in-frame clones are kept and a portion is missing. The sample contains 95,000 to 100,000 clones, under 85% of which appear only once. This material consisted of CD4+ or CD8+ T cells sorted from blood, taken in a trial of the OX40 agonist ivuxolimab. The receptors were sampled from an adult with an advanced solid tumor such as melanoma, head and neck, liver or kidney cancer.

V is TRBV11-2 and J is TRBJ2-1, with 9 positions matching TRBD2. With 0 bases clipped from V and 5 bases from J, the junction kept 8 bases outside the gene matches. The length of the CDR3 is 17 residues. CDR1 SGHAT and CDR2 FQNNGV come from the germline V gene. This CDR3 reads CASSLEPSGAAHNEQFF. The DNA for the CDR3 is TGTGCCAGCAGCTTAGAACCTAGCGGGGCGGCCCACAATGAGCAGTTCTTC.

CDR3 DNA sequence: TGTGCCAGCAGTTTAGACAGGCGGGGCAATGAGCAGTTCTTC. Translated, it gives CASSLDRRGNEQFF. The V and J genes are TRBV6-4 and TRBJ2-1; D tentatively fits TRBD1 or TRBD2 (6 bases each). Germline CDR1 reads MRHNA; CDR2 reads SNTAGT. The CDR3 sequence is 14 residues long. V shed 5 bases and J shed 6 bases, with 14 bases lying between them.

This chain links TRBV23-1 with TRBJ2-4, with a weak D call TRBD2 (6 bases). TRBV23-1 is given ORF status, its function remaining uncertain. CDR3 length: 17 amino acids. V shed 0 bases and J shed 2 bases, with 14 bases lying between them. CDR3 in amino acids: CASSQSTRGLTKNIQYF. The CDR3, as DNA: TGCGCCAGCAGTCAATCGACCCGGGGGTTAACCAAAAACATTCAGTACTTC.

The chain couples TRBV11-2 to TRBJ1-4; 10 bases fit TRBD1. CDR3 length: 17 residues. Germline CDR1 SGHAT, CDR2 FQNNGV. V lost 5 bases, J lost 6 bases, and 12 bases stayed unmatched. The CDR3 loop is CASSSYGQGGPHEKLFF. In DNA, the CDR3 is TGTGCCAGCAGCAGCTATGGACAGGGGGGGCCGCATGAAAAACTGTTTTTT. Using reference TRBV11-2 and TRBJ1-4 for the parts outside the CDR3, the full variable domain is EAGVAQSPRYKIIEKRQSVAFWCNPISGHATLYWYQQILGQGPKLLIQFQNNGVVDDSQLPKDRFSAERLKGVDSTLKIQPAKLEDSAVYLCASSSYGQGGPHEKLFFGSGTQLSVL.

This clone was found once. The chain uses TRBV11-2 and TRBJ2-3, with a possible D match to TRBD2 (6 bases). CDR1 is SGHAT, CDR2 FQNNGV, per germline. This CDR3 has 15 amino acids. V was clipped by 5 bases and J by 2 bases, with 14 bases between them. The CDR3 DNA reads TGTGCCAGCAGCCTCTGGACGGACTACACAGATACGCAGTATTTT. It encodes CASSLWTDYTDTQYF.

The chain uses TRBV2 and TRBJ1-6, with a tentative D call TRBD1 (6 bases). CDR1 is SNHLY, CDR2 FYNNEI, per germline. This CDR3 comprises 14 residues. V was clipped by 5 bases and J by 7 bases, with 12 bases between them. The CDR3 loop is CASSPRQVNSPLHF. In DNA form, the CDR3 reads TGTGCCAGCAGTCCAAGACAGGTCAATTCACCCCTCCACTTT.

This chain uses TRBV7-8 with TRBJ2-1; D not certain. The CDR3 contains 17 residues. CDR1 is SGHVS, CDR2 FQNEAQ, per germline. V was shortened by 4 bases and J by 4 bases, with 20 bases between the two germline ends. CDR3 DNA: TGTGCCAGCAGCTCCCTGAGGACGTTAACGGGTTACAATGAGCAGTTCTTC. Protein product: CASSSLRTLTGYNEQFF.

V usage is TRBV15 and J usage is TRBJ2-7; possible D gene TRBD1, 6 bases. CDR3 size: 15 residues. V lost 0 bases, J lost 2 bases, and 11 bases lay in between. Germline CDR1 is LNHNV and CDR2 is YYDKDF (reference sequence). The CDR3 loop is CATSRDREGAYEQYF. In DNA form, the CDR3 reads TGTGCCACCAGCAGAGATCGTGAGGGGGCCTACGAGCAGTACTTC.

The gene calls are TRBV19 and TRBJ2-7; D gene unclear. This CDR3 has 13 amino acids. The V and J ends lost 11 bases and 6 bases respectively, with 20 bases between them. Per germline, CDR1 LNHDA and CDR2 SQIVND (reference sequence). The CDR3, as DNA: TGTGCCGGAACACGACCCGCCCTACGCGAGCAGTACTTC. Translation: CAGTRPALREQYF.

V is TRBV4-1 and J is TRBJ2-7, with TRBD2 matching 9 bases. This CDR3 has 16 amino acids. Germline lookup yields CDR1 MGHRA and CDR2 YSYEKL. Losses at the gene ends were 1 base for V and 0 bases for J; bases not matched to a gene: 4. The CDR3 bases are TGCGCCAGCAGCCAAGCGGCAGCGGGGGGCTCCTACGAGCAGTACTTC. This encodes CASSQAAAGGSYEQYF.

In this sample, this clone turned up once. This CDR3 reads CASSHRGGFYGYTF. The CDR3 nucleotides read TGTGCCAGCAGCCATAGAGGGGGCTTCTATGGCTACACCTTC. The chain recombines TRBV14 with TRBJ1-2, with 7 bases identical to TRBD1. The CDR3 contains 14 residues. V lost 3 bases and J lost 4; bases outside the gene matches: 5. The germline CDR1 and CDR2 sequences are SGHDN and FVKESK. The whole variable domain, remainder taken from reference TRBV14 and TRBJ1-2, is EAGVTQFPSHSVIEKGQTVTLRCDPISGHDNLYWYRRVMGKEIKFLLHFVKESKQDESGMPNNRFLAERTGGTYSTLKVQPAELEDSGVYFCASSHRGGFYGYTFGSGTRLTVV.

The J gene is TRBJ2-7, the V gene TRBV9; D possibly uses TRBD1 or TRBD2 (5 bases each). Germline V gene lookup returns CDR1 SGDLS and CDR2 YYNGEE. This CDR3 contains 15 residues. Trimming pared 3 bases from V and 3 bases from J, leaving 16 bases between. The CDR3 bases are TGTGCCAGCAGCGGCCGGGACGGATGGATCTACGAGCAGTACTTC. The encoded protein is CASSGRDGWIYEQYF.

The rearrangement uses TRBV4-1 and TRBJ1-5, with a possible D match to TRBD1 (5 bases). Germline loops: CDR1 MGHRA, CDR2 YSYEKL. V lost 1 base to trimming and J lost 8 bases, with 15 bases between them. The CDR3 spans 15 residues. The chain's CDR3 is CASSQGGASVEPQHF. The CDR3 DNA is TGCGCCAGCAGCCAAGGAGGGGCATCGGTAGAGCCCCAGCATTTT.

This chain connects TRBV10-3 to TRBJ1-2; D may be TRBD1 (5 bases). Deletions cut 11 bases from V and 5 bases from J, with 15 bases between. There are 12 residues in the CDR3. From germline, CDR1 is ENHRY and CDR2 SYGVKD. This chain's CDR3 is CASRPGAYGYTF. Here the CDR3 DNA reads TGTGCCTCCCGCCCCGGGGCATATGGCTACACCTTC.

V gene TRBV28 combines with J gene TRBJ1-2; perhaps TRBD1 as D (6 bases). V was shortened by 4 bases and J by 8 bases, with 8 bases between the two germline ends. The CDR3 runs to 11 residues. The V gene's germline CDR1 is MDHEN and CDR2 SYDVKM. Here the CDR3 reads CASSWGQGYTF. The DNA of the CDR3 is TGTGCCAGCAGTTGGGGGCAAGGCTACACCTTC.

The chain joins TRBV11-1 to TRBJ1-1; D is possibly TRBD1 (5 bases). This CDR3 contains 14 residues. Trimming pared 7 bases from V and 3 bases from J, leaving 15 bases between. The germline V gene encodes CDR1 SGHAT and CDR2 FQDESV (reference sequence). CDR3: CASKWGGLDTEAFF. CDR3 nucleotide sequence: TGTGCCAGCAAATGGGGGGGGTTGGACACTGAAGCTTTCTTT. Filled out from reference TRBV11-1 and TRBJ1-1, the complete variable domain reads EAEVAQSPRYKITEKSQAVAFWCDPISGHATLYWYRQILGQGPELLVQFQDESVVDDSQLPKDRFSAERLKGVDSTLKIQPAELGDSAMYLCASKWGGLDTEAFFGQGTRLTVV.

This clone appeared a few times. The chain employs TRBV2 and TRBJ2-3, with 7 bases identical to TRBD2. The CDR3 has 16 residues. Germline trimming cut 0 bases from V and 2 bases from J; bases unmatched to any gene: 5. Germline V gives CDR1 SNHLY, CDR2 FYNNEI. CDR3 bases: TGTGCCAGCAGTGAAGCAAGCGGGGCCAACACAGATACGCAGTATTTT. As protein: CASSEASGANTDTQYF.

This chain joins TRBV18 and TRBJ1-2, with D possibly matching TRBD1 (5 bases). Looked up from germline, CDR1 is KGHSH and CDR2 is LQKENI. CDR3 length equals 13 residues. The ends were cut back, 3 bases at V and 7 bases at J, with 12 bases in the middle. The DNA for the CDR3 is TGTGCCAGCTCACCTGAGCAGGGCGTTGGCTACACCTTC. Translating gives CASSPEQGVGYTF. The full variable domain, in which reference TRBV18 and TRBJ1-2 provide the parts outside the CDR3, is NAGVMQNPRHLVRRRGQEARLRCSPMKGHSHVYWYRQLPEEGLKFMVYLQKENIIDESGMPKERFSAEFPKEGPSILRIQQVVRGDSAAYFCASSPEQGVGYTFGSGTRLTVV.

This chain uses TRBV23-1 with TRBJ1-1; TRBD1 matches at 11 bases. TRBV23-1 falls under the ORF class, with uncertain function. J lost 5 bases, V lost 3 bases, and 5 bases had no gene match. This CDR3 region has 15 residues. CDR3 sequence: CASSHPGQGDTEAFF. The CDR3 DNA reads as TGCGCCAGCAGTCATCCGGGACAGGGGGATACTGAAGCTTTCTTT.

The rearrangement links TRBV4-2 to TRBJ2-1; a weak D match, TRBD2 (5 bases). The CDR3 is made up of 18 amino acids. V was cut by 2 bases and J by 8 bases, with 25 bases left in between. Looked up from germline, CDR1 is LGHNA and CDR2 is YNFKEQ. The CDR3 bases are TGTGCCAGCAGCCAAAAAGCGGAAGTATCGGAACACTTCTATGAGCAGTTCTTC. It is translated as CASSQKAEVSEHFYEQFF.

The chain is built from TRBV2 and TRBJ2-2; D gene ambiguous. The CDR3 spans 15 residues. The germline CDR1 and CDR2 sequences are SNHLY and FYNNEI. Trimming removed 6 bases from V and 7 bases from J, with 18 bases in between. CDR3 loop: CASSLSWVNGGELFF. As DNA, the CDR3 is TGTGCCAGCAGCCTATCGTGGGTTAACGGCGGGGAGCTGTTTTTT.

The chain joins TRBV27 to TRBJ2-7; D remains ambiguous. The CDR3 runs to 12 residues. Per the germline V gene, CDR1 is MNHEY and CDR2 is SMNVEV (reference sequence). V shed 3 bases and J shed 4 bases, with 7 bases lying between them. The CDR3: CASSLKGYEQYF. The CDR3 DNA is TGTGCCAGCAGTTTGAAGGGATACGAGCAGTACTTC.

The chain joins TRBV7-2 to TRBJ2-2; 8 nucleotides agree with TRBD1. Germline V gene lookup returns CDR1 SGHTA and CDR2 FQGNSA. Trimming at V came to 7 bases and at J to 6 bases, leaving 4 bases not matched to a gene. The CDR3 covers 13 residues. CDR3 in amino acids: CASTQDRAGELFF. As DNA, the CDR3 is TGTGCCAGCACCCAGGACAGGGCCGGGGAGCTGTTTTTT.

The chain combines TRBV16 with TRBJ2-7; TRBD1 matches 9 bases. J was trimmed by 0 bases and V by 1 base; bases with no gene match: 13. This CDR3 spans 19 amino acids. The V gene's germline CDR1 is KGHSY and CDR2 FQNENV. The CDR3 DNA sequence: TGTGCCAGCAGCCAATTGGGGAAGGACAGGGGCTATTACTCCTACGAGCAGTACTTC. Translating it yields CASSQLGKDRGYYSYEQYF.

About this clone: A junction boundary mismatches the germline segment, possibly from a read error. In the same sample, other DNA sequences code for this CDR3. CDR3 protein: CASSIRTVSGYTF. CDR3 sequence (DNA): TGTGCCAGTAGTATAAGGACAGTAAGTGGCTACACCTTT. The rearrangement uses TRBV19 and TRBJ1-2; possible D gene TRBD1, 6 bases. This CDR3 has 13 residues. CDR1 is LNHDA, CDR2 SQIVND, per germline (reference sequence).

This chain connects TRBV2 to TRBJ2-1; tentatively, D is TRBD2 (6 bases). This CDR3 contains 15 residues. The V end lost 5 bases, the J end lost 9 bases, and 20 bases lay between the germline ends. Germline V CDR1 and CDR2: SNHLY, FYNNEI. The CDR3 is CASSKLGSTRSEQFF. The CDR3 DNA is TGTGCCAGCAGTAAATTGGGTTCGACTAGAAGTGAGCAGTTCTTC.

The CDR3 sequence: CASSERPNYSTDTQYF. Here the CDR3 DNA reads TGTGCCAGCAGTGAAAGACCGAATTACAGCACAGATACGCAGTATTTT. V and J are TRBV6-1 and TRBJ2-3, with unresolved D. The CDR3 consists of 16 residues. Trimming left V 2 bases short and J 0 bases short, with 12 bases between. The germline V gene has CDR1 MNHNS and CDR2 SASEGT.

The V call is TRBV6-1, the J call TRBJ2-1, with D possibly being TRBD1 (5 bases). Trimming pared 7 bases from V and 9 bases from J, leaving 10 bases between. The CDR3 is made up of 11 amino acids. Germline V gives CDR1 MNHNS, CDR2 SASEGT. The CDR3 region is CASIERGEQFF. The CDR3 region has the DNA TGTGCCAGCATCGAAAGGGGTGAGCAGTTCTTC.

The chain recombines TRBV7-6 with TRBJ1-3; D not resolved. This CDR3 region has 15 residues. Trimming removed 0 bases at V and 4 bases at J, with 10 bases between. Germline CDR1 reads SGHVS; CDR2 reads FNYEAQ. The DNA of the CDR3 is TGTGCCAGCAGCTTAGCGGAGGGAACCGGAAACACCATATATTTT. Translated, it gives CASSLAEGTGNTIYF. Filled out from reference TRBV7-6 and TRBJ1-3, the complete variable domain reads GAGVSQSPRYKVTKRGQDVALRCDPISGHVSLYWYRQALGQGPEFLTYFNYEAQQDKSGLPNDRFSAERPEGSISTLTIQRTEQRDSAMYRCASSLAEGTGNTIYFGEGSWLTVV.

The chain is built from TRBV2 and TRBJ2-7; TRBD2 matches 10 bases. The J segment lost 3 bases and the V segment lost 2 bases, leaving 4 bases of the junction unmatched. CDR1 and CDR2 (germline): SNHLY, FYNNEI. This CDR3 is built from 15 residues. The CDR3 loop is CASSEWASGSYEQYF. CDR3 bases: TGTGCCAGCAGTGAATGGGCTAGCGGGAGCTACGAGCAGTACTTC.